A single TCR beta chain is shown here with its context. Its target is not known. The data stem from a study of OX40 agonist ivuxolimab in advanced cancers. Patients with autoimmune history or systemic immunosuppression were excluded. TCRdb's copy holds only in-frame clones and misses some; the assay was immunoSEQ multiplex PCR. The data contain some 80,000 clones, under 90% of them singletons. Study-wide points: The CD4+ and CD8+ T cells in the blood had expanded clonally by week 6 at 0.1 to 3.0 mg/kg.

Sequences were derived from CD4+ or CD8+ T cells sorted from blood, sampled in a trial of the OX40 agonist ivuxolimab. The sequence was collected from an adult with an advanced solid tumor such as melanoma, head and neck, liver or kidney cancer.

DNA of the CDR3: TGTGCCAGCAGTTCCAACACCGACTCCTACGAGCAGTACGTC. It is translated as CASSSNTDSYEQYV. The chain couples TRBV6-5 to TRBJ2-7; no clear D. The CDR3 totals 14 residues. V was shortened by 4 bases and J by 0 bases, with 10 bases between the two germline ends. Germline-derived CDR1 and CDR2 are MNHEY and SVGAGI.